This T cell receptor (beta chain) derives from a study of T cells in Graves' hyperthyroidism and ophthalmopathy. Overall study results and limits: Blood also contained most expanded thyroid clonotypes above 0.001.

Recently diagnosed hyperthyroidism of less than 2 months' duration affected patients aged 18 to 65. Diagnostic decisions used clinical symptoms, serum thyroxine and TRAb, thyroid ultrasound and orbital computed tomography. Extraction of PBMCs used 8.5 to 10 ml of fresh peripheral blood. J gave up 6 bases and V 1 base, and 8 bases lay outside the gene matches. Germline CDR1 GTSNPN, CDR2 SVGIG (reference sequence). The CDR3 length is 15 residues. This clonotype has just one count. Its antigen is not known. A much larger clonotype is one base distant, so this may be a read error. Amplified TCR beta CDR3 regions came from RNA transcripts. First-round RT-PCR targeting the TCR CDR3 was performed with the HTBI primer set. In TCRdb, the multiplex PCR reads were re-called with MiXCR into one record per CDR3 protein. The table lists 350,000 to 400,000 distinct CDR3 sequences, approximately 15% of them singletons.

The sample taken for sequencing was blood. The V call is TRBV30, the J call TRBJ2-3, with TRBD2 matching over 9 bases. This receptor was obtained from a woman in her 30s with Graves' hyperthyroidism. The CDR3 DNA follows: TGTGCCTGGAGTGATAGGGCTAGCGGGATGGATACGCAGTATTTT. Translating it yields CAWSDRASGMDTQYF. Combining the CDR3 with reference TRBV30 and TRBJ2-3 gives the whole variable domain SQTIHQWPATLVQPVGSPLSLECTVEGTSNPNLYWYRQAAGRGLQLLFYSVGIGQISSEVPQNLSASRPQDRQFILSSKKLLLSDSGFYLCAWSDRASGMDTQYFGPGTRLTVL.